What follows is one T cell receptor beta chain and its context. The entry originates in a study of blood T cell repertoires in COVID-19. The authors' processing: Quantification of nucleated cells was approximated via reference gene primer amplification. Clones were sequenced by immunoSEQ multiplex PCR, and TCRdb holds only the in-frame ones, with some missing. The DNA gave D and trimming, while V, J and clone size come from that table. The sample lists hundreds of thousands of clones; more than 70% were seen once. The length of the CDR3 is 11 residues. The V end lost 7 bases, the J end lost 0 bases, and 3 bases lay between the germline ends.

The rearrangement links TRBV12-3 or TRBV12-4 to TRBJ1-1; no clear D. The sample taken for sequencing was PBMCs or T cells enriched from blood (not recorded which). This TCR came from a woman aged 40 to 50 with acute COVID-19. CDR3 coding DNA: TGTGCCAGCATATTGAACACTGAAGCTTTCTTT. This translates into CASILNTEAFF.